This T cell receptor (beta chain) originates from a study of blood T cell repertoires in COVID-19. This clone was recorded only once. The table came from immunoSEQ multiplex PCR; TCRdb's copy has only in-frame clones and leaves some out. The data contain about 310,000 clones, 89% of them singletons. Unmatched junction bases numbered 4, after V lost 7 bases and J lost 0 bases. Germline CDR1 is SGHAT and CDR2 is FQNNGV. The CDR3 is made up of 15 amino acids. The chain carries TRBV11-2 and TRBJ2-2; 8 bases agree with TRBD2. This receptor was identified in a woman aged 30 to 39 who had recovered from COVID-19. The material sequenced was PBMCs or T cells enriched from blood (not recorded which). DNA of the CDR3: TGTGCCAGCACACTTAGCGGGGCGAACACCGGGGAGCTGTTTTTT. It translates to CASTLSGANTGELFF.